This TCR beta chain was retrieved from a study of naive and memory T cell subsets. Alpha and beta libraries were amplified separately from the second PCR onward. Cells stained for CD3, CD4, CD8, CD45RA, CD27 and viability were sorted into four CD45RA/CD27 subsets. Both TRBC1 and TRBC2 were covered by a beta constant-region primer of two equimolar oligonucleotides. TCRdb reanalysed the UMI-ligation and nested PCR reads using MiXCR and keeps one entry per CDR3 protein. The sample yields about 85,000 distinct CDR3 sequences, approximately 14% seen once. This CDR3 has 15 amino acids. This clonotype has a handful of counts.

The receptor comes from a human donor in good health. V and J are TRBV21-1 and TRBJ1-1; TRBD1 is taken as the D call from the table, unchecked against the DNA. TRBV21-1 is described as a pseudogene. Sequenced input: central memory CD4+ T cells from blood. The CDR3 sequence: CASSAHRDRLTEAFF. CDR3 nucleotide sequence: TGTGCCAGCAGCGCCCACCGGGACAGATTGACTGAAGCTTTCTTT.